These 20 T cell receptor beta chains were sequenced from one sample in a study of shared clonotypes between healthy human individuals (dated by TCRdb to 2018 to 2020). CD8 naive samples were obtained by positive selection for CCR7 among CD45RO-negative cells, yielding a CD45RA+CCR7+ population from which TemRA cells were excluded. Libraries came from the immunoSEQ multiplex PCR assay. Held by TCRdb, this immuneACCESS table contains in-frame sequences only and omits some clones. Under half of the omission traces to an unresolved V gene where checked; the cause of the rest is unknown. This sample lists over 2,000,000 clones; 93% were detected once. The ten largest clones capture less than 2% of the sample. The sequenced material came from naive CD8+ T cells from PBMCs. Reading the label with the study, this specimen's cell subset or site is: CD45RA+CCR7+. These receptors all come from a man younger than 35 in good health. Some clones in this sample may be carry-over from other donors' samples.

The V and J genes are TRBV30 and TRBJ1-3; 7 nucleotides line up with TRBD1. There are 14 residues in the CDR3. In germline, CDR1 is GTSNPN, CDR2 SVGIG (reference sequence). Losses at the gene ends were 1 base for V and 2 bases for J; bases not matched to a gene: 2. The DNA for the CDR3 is TGTGCCTGGAGTGGACAGGGAACTGGAAACACCATATATTTT. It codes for CAWSGQGTGNTIYF.

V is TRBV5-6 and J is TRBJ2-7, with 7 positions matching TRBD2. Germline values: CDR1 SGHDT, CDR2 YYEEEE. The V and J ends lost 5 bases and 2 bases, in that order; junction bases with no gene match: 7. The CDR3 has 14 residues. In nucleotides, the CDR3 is TGTGCCAGCAGTGATGGGCGGGAGACCTACGAGCAGTACTTC. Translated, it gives CASSDGRETYEQYF. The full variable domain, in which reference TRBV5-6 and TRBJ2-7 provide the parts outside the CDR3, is DAGVTQSPTHLIKTRGQQVTLRCSPKSGHDTVSWYQQALGQGPQFIFQYYEEEERQRGNFPDRFSGHQFPNYSSELNVNALLLGDSALYLCASSDGRETYEQYFGPGTRLTVT.

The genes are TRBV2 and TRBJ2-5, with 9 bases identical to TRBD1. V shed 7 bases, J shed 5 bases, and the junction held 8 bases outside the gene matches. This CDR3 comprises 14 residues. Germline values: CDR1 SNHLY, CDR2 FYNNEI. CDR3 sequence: CASNPGTGRETQYF. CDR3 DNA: TGTGCCAGCAACCCCGGGACAGGGAGGGAGACCCAGTACTTC.

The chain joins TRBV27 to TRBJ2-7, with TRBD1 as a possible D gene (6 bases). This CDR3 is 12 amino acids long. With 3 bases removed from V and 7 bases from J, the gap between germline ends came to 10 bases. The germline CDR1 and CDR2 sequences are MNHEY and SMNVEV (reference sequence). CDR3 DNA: TGTGCCAGCAGTTTCCAAAGGGGGGAGCAGTACTTC. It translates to CASSFQRGEQYF.

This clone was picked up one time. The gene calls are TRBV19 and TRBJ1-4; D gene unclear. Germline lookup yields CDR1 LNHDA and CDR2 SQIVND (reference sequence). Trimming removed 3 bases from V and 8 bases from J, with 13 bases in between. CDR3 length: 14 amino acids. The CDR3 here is CASSIWKGGEKLFF. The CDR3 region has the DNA TGTGCCAGTAGTATTTGGAAGGGAGGAGAAAAACTGTTTTTT.

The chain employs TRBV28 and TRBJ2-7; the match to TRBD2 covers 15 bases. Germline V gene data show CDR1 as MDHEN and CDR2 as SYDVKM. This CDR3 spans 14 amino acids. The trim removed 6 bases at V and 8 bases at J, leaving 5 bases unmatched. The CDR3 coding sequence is TGTGCCAGCAGCCGGACTAGCGGGAGGGTGAAGCAGTACTTC. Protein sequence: CASSRTSGRVKQYF.

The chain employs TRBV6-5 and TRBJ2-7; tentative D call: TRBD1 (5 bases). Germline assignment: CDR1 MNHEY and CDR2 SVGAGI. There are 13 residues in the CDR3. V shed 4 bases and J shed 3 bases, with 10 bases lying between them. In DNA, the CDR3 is TGTGCCAGCAGTTTCATAACAGGCTACGAGCAGTACTTC. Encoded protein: CASSFITGYEQYF.

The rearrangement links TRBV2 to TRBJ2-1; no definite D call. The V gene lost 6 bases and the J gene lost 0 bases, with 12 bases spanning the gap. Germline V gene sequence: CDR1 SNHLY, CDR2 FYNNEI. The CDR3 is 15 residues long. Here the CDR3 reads CASRMDPSSYNEQFF. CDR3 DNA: TGTGCCAGCAGGATGGACCCGAGCTCCTACAATGAGCAGTTCTTC.

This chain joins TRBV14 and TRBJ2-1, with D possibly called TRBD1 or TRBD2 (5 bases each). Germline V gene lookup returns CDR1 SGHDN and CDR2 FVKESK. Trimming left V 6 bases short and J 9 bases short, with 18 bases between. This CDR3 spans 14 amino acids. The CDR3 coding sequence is TGTGCCAGCAGTCATGACCTGGGGGTCCGTGAGCAGTTCTTC. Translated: CASSHDLGVREQFF.

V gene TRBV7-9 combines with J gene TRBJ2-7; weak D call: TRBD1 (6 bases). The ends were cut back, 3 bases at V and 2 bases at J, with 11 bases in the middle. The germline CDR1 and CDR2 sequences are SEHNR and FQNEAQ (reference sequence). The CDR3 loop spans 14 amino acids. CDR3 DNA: TGTGCCAGCAGCTTCGACAGGCCGACCTACGAGCAGTACTTC. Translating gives CASSFDRPTYEQYF. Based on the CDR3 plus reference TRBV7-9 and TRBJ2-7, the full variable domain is DTGVSQNPRHKITKRGQNVTFRCDPISEHNRLYWYRQTLGQGPEFLTYFQNEAQLEKSRLLSDRFSAERPKGSFSTLEIQRTEQGDSAMYLCASSFDRPTYEQYFGPGTRLTVT.

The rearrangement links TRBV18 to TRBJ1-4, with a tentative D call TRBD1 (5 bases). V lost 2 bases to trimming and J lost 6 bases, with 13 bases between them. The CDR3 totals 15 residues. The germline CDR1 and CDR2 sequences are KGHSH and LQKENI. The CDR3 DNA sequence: TGTGCCAGCTCACCAACACGGGGACCATATGAAAAACTGTTTTTT. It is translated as CASSPTRGPYEKLFF. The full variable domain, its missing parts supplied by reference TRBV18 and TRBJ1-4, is NAGVMQNPRHLVRRRGQEARLRCSPMKGHSHVYWYRQLPEEGLKFMVYLQKENIIDESGMPKERFSAEFPKEGPSILRIQQVVRGDSAAYFCASSPTRGPYEKLFFGSGTQLSVL.

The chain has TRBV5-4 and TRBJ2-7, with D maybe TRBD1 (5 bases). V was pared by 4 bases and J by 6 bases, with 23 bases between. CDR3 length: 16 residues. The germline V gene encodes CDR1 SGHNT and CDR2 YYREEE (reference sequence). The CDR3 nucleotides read TGTGCCAGCAGCACCCCTGAGGCAGGACAATTCCTCGAGCAGTACTTC. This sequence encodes CASSTPEAGQFLEQYF.

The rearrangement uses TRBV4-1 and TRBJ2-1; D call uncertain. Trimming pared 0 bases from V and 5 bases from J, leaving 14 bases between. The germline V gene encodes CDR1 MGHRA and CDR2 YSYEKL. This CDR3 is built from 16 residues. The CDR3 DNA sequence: TGCGCCAGCAGCCAAGATAGTAGTTTCCCTGACAATGAGCAGTTCTTC. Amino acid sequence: CASSQDSSFPDNEQFF.

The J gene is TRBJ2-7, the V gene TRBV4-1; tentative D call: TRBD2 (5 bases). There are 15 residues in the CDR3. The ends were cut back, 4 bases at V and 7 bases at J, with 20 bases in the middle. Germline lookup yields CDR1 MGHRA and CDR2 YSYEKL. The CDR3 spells CASSPRTFPLGEQYF. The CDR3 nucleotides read TGCGCCAGCAGCCCTAGGACTTTCCCCTTAGGGGAGCAGTACTTC.

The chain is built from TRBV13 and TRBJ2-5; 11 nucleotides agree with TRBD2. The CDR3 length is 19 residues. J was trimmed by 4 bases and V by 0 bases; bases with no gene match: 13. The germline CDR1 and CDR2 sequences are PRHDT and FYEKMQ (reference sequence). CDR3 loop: CASSLGLGLAGGSGETQYF. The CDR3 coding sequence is TGTGCCAGCAGCTTAGGCCTGGGGCTAGCGGGAGGAAGTGGAGAGACCCAGTACTTC.

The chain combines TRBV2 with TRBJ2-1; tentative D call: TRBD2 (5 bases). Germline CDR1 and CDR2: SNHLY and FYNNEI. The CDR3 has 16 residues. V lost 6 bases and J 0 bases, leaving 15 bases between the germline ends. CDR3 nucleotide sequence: TGTGCCAGCAGCAGCCGGGATTCGAGCTCCTACAATGAGCAGTTCTTC. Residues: CASSSRDSSSYNEQFF.

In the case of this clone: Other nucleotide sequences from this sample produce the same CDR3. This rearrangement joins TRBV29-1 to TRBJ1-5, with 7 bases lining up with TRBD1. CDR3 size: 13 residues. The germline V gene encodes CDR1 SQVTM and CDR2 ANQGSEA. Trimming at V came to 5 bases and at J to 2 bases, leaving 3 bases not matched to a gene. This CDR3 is CSVTTGGNQPQHF. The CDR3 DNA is TGCAGCGTTACTACAGGGGGCAATCAGCCCCAGCATTTT.

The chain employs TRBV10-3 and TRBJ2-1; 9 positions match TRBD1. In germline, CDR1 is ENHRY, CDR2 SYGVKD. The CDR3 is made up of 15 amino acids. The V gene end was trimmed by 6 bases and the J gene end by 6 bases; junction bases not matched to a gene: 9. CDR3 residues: CAISSGTGTINEQFF. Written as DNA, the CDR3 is TGTGCCATCAGCTCCGGGACAGGGACAATCAATGAGCAGTTCTTC.

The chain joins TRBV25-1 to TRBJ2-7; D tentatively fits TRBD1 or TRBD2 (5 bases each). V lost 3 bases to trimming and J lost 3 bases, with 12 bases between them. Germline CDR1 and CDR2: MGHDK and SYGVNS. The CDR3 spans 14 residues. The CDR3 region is CASSDWDGSYEQYF. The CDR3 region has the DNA TGTGCCAGCAGTGATTGGGACGGCAGCTACGAGCAGTACTTC.

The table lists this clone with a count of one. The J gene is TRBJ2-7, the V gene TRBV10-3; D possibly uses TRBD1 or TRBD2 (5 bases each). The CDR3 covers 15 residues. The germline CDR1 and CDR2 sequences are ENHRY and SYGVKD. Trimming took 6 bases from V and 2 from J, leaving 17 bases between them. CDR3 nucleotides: TGTGCCATCAGGATGGGACGCGTGGAGGCCTACGAGCAGTACTTC. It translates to CAIRMGRVEAYEQYF.